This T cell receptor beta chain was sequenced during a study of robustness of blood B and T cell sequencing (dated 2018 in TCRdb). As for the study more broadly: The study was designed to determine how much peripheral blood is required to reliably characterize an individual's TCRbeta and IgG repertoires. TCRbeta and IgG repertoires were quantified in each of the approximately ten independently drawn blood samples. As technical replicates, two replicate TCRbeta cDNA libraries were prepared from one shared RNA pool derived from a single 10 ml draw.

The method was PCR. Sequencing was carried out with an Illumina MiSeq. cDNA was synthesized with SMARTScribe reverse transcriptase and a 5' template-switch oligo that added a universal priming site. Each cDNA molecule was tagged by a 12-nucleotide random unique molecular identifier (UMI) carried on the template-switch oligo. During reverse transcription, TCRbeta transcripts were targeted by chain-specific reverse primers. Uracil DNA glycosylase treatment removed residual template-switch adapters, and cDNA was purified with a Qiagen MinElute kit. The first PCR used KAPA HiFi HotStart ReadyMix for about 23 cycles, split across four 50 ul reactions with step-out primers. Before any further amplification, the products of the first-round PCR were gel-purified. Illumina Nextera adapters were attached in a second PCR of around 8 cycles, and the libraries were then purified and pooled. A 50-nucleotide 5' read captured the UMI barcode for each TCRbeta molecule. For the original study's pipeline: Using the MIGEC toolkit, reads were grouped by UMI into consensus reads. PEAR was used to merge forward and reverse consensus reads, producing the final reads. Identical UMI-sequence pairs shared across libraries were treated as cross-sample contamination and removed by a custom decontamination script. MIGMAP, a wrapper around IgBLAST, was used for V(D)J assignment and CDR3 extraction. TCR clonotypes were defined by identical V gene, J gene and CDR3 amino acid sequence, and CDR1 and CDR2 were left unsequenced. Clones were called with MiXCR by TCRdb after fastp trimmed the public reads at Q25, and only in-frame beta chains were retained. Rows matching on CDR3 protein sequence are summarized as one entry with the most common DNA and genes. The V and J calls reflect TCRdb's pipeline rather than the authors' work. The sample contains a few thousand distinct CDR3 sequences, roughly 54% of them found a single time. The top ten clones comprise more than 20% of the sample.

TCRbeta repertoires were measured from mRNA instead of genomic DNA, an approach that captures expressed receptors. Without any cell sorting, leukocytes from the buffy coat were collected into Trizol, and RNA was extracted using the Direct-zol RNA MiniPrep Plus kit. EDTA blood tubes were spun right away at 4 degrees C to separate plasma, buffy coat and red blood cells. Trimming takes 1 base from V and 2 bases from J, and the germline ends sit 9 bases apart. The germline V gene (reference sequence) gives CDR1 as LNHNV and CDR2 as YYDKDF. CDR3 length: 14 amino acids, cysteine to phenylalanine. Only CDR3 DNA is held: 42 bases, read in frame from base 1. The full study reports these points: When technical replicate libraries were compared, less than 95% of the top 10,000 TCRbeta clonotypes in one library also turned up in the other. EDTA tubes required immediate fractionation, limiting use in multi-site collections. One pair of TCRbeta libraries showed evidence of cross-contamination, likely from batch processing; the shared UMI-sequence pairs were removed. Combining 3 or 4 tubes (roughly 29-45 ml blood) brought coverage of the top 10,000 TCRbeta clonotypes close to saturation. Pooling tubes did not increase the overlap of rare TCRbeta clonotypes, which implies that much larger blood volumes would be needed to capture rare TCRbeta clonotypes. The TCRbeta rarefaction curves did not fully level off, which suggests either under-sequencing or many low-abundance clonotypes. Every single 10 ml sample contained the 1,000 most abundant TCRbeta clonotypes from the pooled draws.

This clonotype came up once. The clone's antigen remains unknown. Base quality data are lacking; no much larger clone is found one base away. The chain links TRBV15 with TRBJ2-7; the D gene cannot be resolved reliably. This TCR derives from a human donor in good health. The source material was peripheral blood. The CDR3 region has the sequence CATSRGYIPYEQYF. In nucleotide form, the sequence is TGTGCCACCAGCAGAGGTTACATCCCCTACGAGCAGTACTTC.